Below, 11 T cell receptor beta chains from the same sample are listed, as sequenced in a study of blood T cells in healthy people across ages. Together with a sample-barcoded 5' primer, a J-beta primer mix was included in a second PCR lasting about 6 to 12 cycles. TCRdb redid the calling of the 5' RACE reads with MiXCR, one entry per CDR3 protein. The table has 1 million or so distinct CDR3 sequences, around 25% seen once. Separately, the same data were catalogued under a study of T cells of mothers and their children.

Sequencing used blood. These receptors came from a girl aged 2-9 years in good health.

The chain carries TRBV5-1 and TRBJ2-7, with 9 bases matching TRBD1. V dropped 4 bases and J dropped 5; count of bases not matched to a gene: 7. This CDR3 comprises 14 residues. Germline-derived CDR1 and CDR2 are SGHRS and YFSETQ. The CDR3 DNA reads TGCGCCAGCAGCACGGGACAGGGAGTGGACGAGCAGTACTTC. Its translation is CASSTGQGVDEQYF.

V gene TRBV4-1 combines with J gene TRBJ2-1; no reliable D call. Germline CDR1 and CDR2: MGHRA and YSYEKL. There are 16 residues in the CDR3. V dropped 3 bases and J dropped 2 bases, with 14 bases sitting between them. The CDR3 here is CASSHETLRPYNEQFF. Here the CDR3 DNA reads TGCGCCAGCAGCCATGAAACCCTTAGGCCCTACAATGAGCAGTTCTTC.

The CDR3 DNA reads as TGTGCCACCAGTGACTTACAGGGTTCTACTGAAGCTTTCTTT. This gives the protein CATSDLQGSTEAFF. The chain recombines TRBV24-1 with TRBJ1-1; TRBD1 is a possible D gene (6 bases). The germline gives CDR1 KGHDR, CDR2 SFDVKD. The CDR3 consists of 14 residues. Trimming removed 4 bases from V and 5 bases from J, with 13 bases in between.

This clonotype was counted between two and nine times. V usage is TRBV27 and J usage is TRBJ2-1; TRBD1 or TRBD2 may be the D gene (6 bases each). The CDR3 runs to 15 residues. Germline CDR1 and CDR2: MNHEY and SMNVEV (reference sequence). Trimming took off 2 bases at V and 8 bases at J, with 16 bases between the two ends. CDR3 sequence: CASSLQDGGFDEQFF. CDR3 nucleotide sequence: TGTGCCAGCAGTTTACAGGACGGGGGCTTCGATGAGCAGTTCTTC.

This clonotype was observed a handful of times. In DNA form, the CDR3 reads TGTGCCAGCTCAACCGGGACAGCCTCTTACTATGGCTACACCTTC. It encodes CASSTGTASYYGYTF. The chain recombines TRBV28 with TRBJ1-2, with 7 bases matching TRBD1. The germline V gene encodes CDR1 MDHEN and CDR2 SYDVKM. CDR3 size: 15 residues. V shed 8 bases, J shed 3 bases, and the junction held 12 bases outside the gene matches.

The CDR3 sequence: CASTVPQRNPDYHNYGYTF. CDR3 in DNA: TGTGCCAGCACCGTCCCCCAAAGGAATCCCGACTATCATAACTATGGCTACACCTTC. The chain carries TRBV6-4 and TRBJ1-2; D call uncertain. The CDR3 covers 19 residues. Germline loops: CDR1 MRHNA, CDR2 SNTAGT. V lost 7 bases to trimming and J lost 1 base, with 28 bases between them.

The chain combines TRBV4-2 with TRBJ1-4; a weak D match, TRBD1 (5 bases). Trimming removed 0 bases from V and 3 bases from J, with 8 bases in between. The germline CDR1 and CDR2 sequences are LGHNA and YNFKEQ. The CDR3 extends over 15 amino acids. CDR3 in DNA: TGTGCCAGCAGCCAAGAAGAGGGGTCTAATGAAAAACTGTTTTTT. Translated: CASSQEEGSNEKLFF.

This clonotype occurred a few times. The V and J genes are TRBV5-1 and TRBJ2-6; TRBD1 matches at 8 bases. CDR3 length equals 15 residues. Germline lookup yields CDR1 SGHRS and CDR2 YFSETQ. V lost 4 bases to trimming and J lost 4 bases; unmatched junction nucleotides: 4. This CDR3 is CASSPGTGGANVLTF. The CDR3 DNA sequence: TGCGCCAGCAGCCCCGGGACAGGCGGGGCCAACGTCCTGACTTTC.

This clonotype was observed a few times. The chain employs TRBV4-1 and TRBJ1-3, with no clear D. Trimming removed 0 bases from V and 1 base from J, with 4 bases in between. This CDR3 is 14 amino acids long. In germline, CDR1 is MGHRA, CDR2 YSYEKL. The CDR3 DNA reads TGCGCCAGCAGCCAAGAGGGGTCTGGAAACACCATATATTTT. It encodes CASSQEGSGNTIYF.

This clonotype was seen repeatedly, ten times or more. CDR3 nucleotides: TGTGCCAGCAGCCAGACCACAGGGACTAGCGACTTCGGGACCCAGTACTTC. Amino acids: CASSQTTGTSDFGTQYF. The gene calls are TRBV3-1 and TRBJ2-5, with 10 nucleotides matching TRBD2. Germline assignment: CDR1 LGHDT and CDR2 YNNKEL (reference sequence). This CDR3 region has 17 residues. Losses at the gene ends were 3 bases for V and 7 bases for J; bases not matched to a gene: 14.

This clonotype was picked up a small number of times. This chain connects TRBV20-1 to TRBJ2-2; maybe TRBD1 (6 bases). Trimming stripped 3 bases from V and 6 bases from J, with 11 bases between. The CDR3 has 13 residues. Germline values: CDR1 DFQATT, CDR2 SNEGSKA (reference sequence). CDR3 nucleotides: TGCAGTGCTAGGCCTCCAGGGGCCGGGGAGCTGTTTTTT. As protein: CSARPPGAGELFF.